Listed below are T cell receptor beta chains from one sample, sequenced in a study of T-cell reconstitution after alpha-beta-depleted transplantation in children. TCRdb re-called the PCR reads with MiXCR, one entry per CDR3 protein. The table lists 450,000 to 600,000 distinct CDR3 sequences, 10% to 15% of them singletons. The material sequenced was PBMCs, mostly from graft donor cells, taken 360 days after TCRalphabeta/CD19-depleted stem cell transplant. These receptors originate from a male patient younger than 18 who had a stem cell transplant for acute myeloid leukemia, so the T cells may come from the graft donor. The CDR3 runs from the conserved cysteine through the conserved F or W. The D gene is left open where the match is weak. Not every row has a clone size; where given, it reads once, few, many or a size class.

J gene,D gene,clone size,V gene,CDR3 DNA,CDR3 protein
TRBJ2-2,TRBD2,once,TRBV6-2/TRBV6-3,TGTGCCAGCAAAGCGGCGGGAGGGCTTCCCGGGGAGCTGTTTTTT,CASKAAGGLPGELFF
TRBJ1-1,TRBD1,many,TRBV7-3,TGTGCCAGCAGCTTTTCCGGGACAGCCTACACTGAAGCTTTCTTT,CASSFSGTAYTEAFF
TRBJ2-5,NA,NA,TRBV28,TGTGCCAGCAGTCCCCTCCAGGGAATGGGCCAAGAGACCCAGTACTTC,CASSPLQGMGQETQYF
TRBJ1-2,TRBD1,few,TRBV29-1,TGCAGCGTTCTAGGGACAGGGGTTTATGGCTACACCTTC,CSVLGTGVYGYTF
TRBJ2-3,TRBD1,NA,TRBV6-5,TGTGCCAGCAGTTACTTACCGGGACAGGGGGCGGCAGGTACGCAGTATTTT,CASSYLPGQGAAGTQYF
TRBJ1-4,TRBD1,NA,TRBV29-1,TGCAGCGTGGGACAGGGAGTGGAGAAACTGTTTTTT,CSVGQGVEKLFF
TRBJ2-3,TRBD2,NA,TRBV20-1,TGCAGTGCTATCGGACTAGCGGGAGGAGCAGATACGCAGTATTTT,CSAIGLAGGADTQYF
TRBJ2-1,TRBD1,few,TRBV4-2,TGTGCCAGCAGCAAGCGACAGGGGTTCCTTGACAATGAGCAGTTCTTC,CASSKRQGFLDNEQFF
TRBJ2-2,TRBD1,few,TRBV5-1,TGCGCCAGCAGCTTATCGGTGGACAGGGACAGTATTTACACCGGGGAGCTGTTTTTT,CASSLSVDRDSIYTGELFF
TRBJ2-1,TRBD1,many,TRBV6-2/TRBV6-3,TGTGCCAGCAGGGACAGGCCCTCCTACAATGAGCAGTTCTTC,CASRDRPSYNEQFF
TRBJ2-1,NA,few,TRBV10-3,TGTGCCATCAGTGACAGCCCTGACACAGAGGAGCAGTTCTTC,CAISDSPDTEEQFF
TRBJ2-2,NA,few,TRBV5-6,TGTGCCAGCAGCTTGGGAGGATTCGCAAACACCGGGGAGCTGTTTTTT,CASSLGGFANTGELFF
TRBJ2-1,NA,many,TRBV29-1,TGCAGCGCCGCAACCAGGAGCTCCTACAATGAGCAGTTCTTC,CSAATRSSYNEQFF
TRBJ2-3,NA,NA,TRBV18,TGTGCCAGCTCACACACAAAAGGGGAAAGCACAGATACGCAGTATTTT,CASSHTKGESTDTQYF
TRBJ2-5,NA,few,TRBV4-2,TGTGCCAGCAGCCAAGTACTCGACTACCTAGGGGCCCAGTACTTC,CASSQVLDYLGAQYF
TRBJ2-3,NA,many,TRBV20-1,TGCAGTGCGGATCGACCACTAGGGGAGGGGGGCACAGATACGCAGTATTTT,CSADRPLGEGGTDTQYF
TRBJ2-1,TRBD2,once,TRBV18,TGTGCCAGCTCACTAACCGGGACTAGGTACAATGAGCAGTTCTTC,CASSLTGTRYNEQFF
TRBJ2-1,NA,few,TRBV5-5,TGTGCCAGCAGCTCGGACCGGATTTACAATGAGCAGTTCTTC,CASSSDRIYNEQFF
TRBJ1-6,NA,NA,TRBV6-1,TGTGCCAGCCGTGACGGGGGTGGGTCACCCCTCCACTTT,CASRDGGGSPLHF
TRBJ2-5,NA,NA,TRBV30,TGTGCCTGGAGTCCTTCGGGGACCCAGTACTTC,CAWSPSGTQYF
TRBJ2-1,NA,few,TRBV25-1,TGTGCCAGCAGTGTGGGGGGCCCTCGGACTGAGCAGTTCTTC,CASSVGGPRTEQFF
TRBJ2-7,NA,NA,TRBV7-9,TGTGCCAGCAGCTTAGAATTTGGAGGGAACGGCTACGAGCAGTACTTC,CASSLEFGGNGYEQYF
TRBJ2-3,TRBD2,NA,TRBV11-2,TGTGCCAGCAGCTTAGGTCCCCTAGCGGGAGGATACACAGATACGCAGTATTTT,CASSLGPLAGGYTDTQYF
TRBJ2-7,NA,NA,TRBV7-9,TGTGCCAGCAGTCGTGGGGGGCTAGCGGCCCCCTACGAGCAGTACTTC,CASSRGGLAAPYEQYF